This T cell receptor beta chain comes out of a study of T cell responses to AZD1222 COVID-19 vaccine. General observations from the study: Spike-specific TCR breadth and depth both grew after two AZD1222 doses.

Using immunoSEQ multiplex PCR, the repertoire was profiled, and TCRdb retains in-frame clones only, with some absent. Of 80,000 to 130,000 clones in the sample, about 86% were seen once. Germline V CDR1 and CDR2: SGHAT, FQNNGV. This CDR3 region has 14 residues. Trimming took 6 bases from V and 4 from J, leaving 15 bases between them. In regard to this clone: Antigen: not known.

The specimen comprised peripheral blood, sampled on day 0 of AZD1222 vaccination. The chain links TRBV11-2 to TRBJ1-1; no clear D gene. The TCR was taken from an adult in good health. The CDR3 nucleotides read TGTGCCAGCAGTTCGAATGGGTTAGGCACTGAAGCTTTCTTT. Its protein product is CASSSNGLGTEAFF.